The present T cell receptor beta chain was sequenced within a study of molecular identifiers for immune sequencing clone quantification. The study, taken as a whole, reports: Spiked-in Jurkat TCR RNA corresponding to one cell was reported as detectable against 1 million or so naive cells.

Naive CD8 T cells were FACS-sorted by CD8+CD4-CCR7+CD45RA+ markers. In TCRdb, the PCR reads were re-called with MiXCR into one record per CDR3 protein. Among some 680,000 distinct CDR3 sequences listed, about 25% were seen once. A note on this clonotype: Its matching antigen is unknown.

Input material: naive CD8+ T cells from blood, with Jurkat cell RNA spiked in. Stated subset: FACS-sorted CD8+CD4-CCR7+CD45RA+ naive T cells. This clonotype was sampled from a human donor in good health. Some libraries in this study had Jurkat cell RNA spiked in.

CDR3 residues: CAWRETGSDEQYF. The CDR3 coding sequence is TGTGCCTGGAGGGAAACAGGGTCGGACGAGCAGTACTTC. V is TRBV30 and J is TRBJ2-7; a weak D match, TRBD1 (6 bases). Trimming shortened V by 3 bases and J by 5 bases, and 14 bases separated the two germline ends. The CDR3 is 13 residues long. Per germline, CDR1 GTSNPN and CDR2 SVGIG (reference sequence).